Following are 19 T cell receptor beta chains from one sample sequenced in a study of graft-versus-host responses after intestinal transplantation. These receptors lack a known antigen. The data were produced by immunoSEQ multiplex PCR, yet TCRdb's version contains in-frame clones alone and is incomplete. The data contain 85,000 to 100,000 clones, approximately 87% of them seen just once; the ten biggest clones take up 0.095% to 0.11%. This specimen was unstimulated CD4+ T cells sorted from spleen or lymph node cells, taken before intestinal transplant. The receptors shown here come from a human donor who received an intestinal transplant.

The DNA of the CDR3 is TGTGCCAGCAGCCAAGTTACAGCGGGGGGGTTATACAATGAGCAGTTCTTC. Amino acid sequence: CASSQVTAGGLYNEQFF. The chain employs TRBV4-2 and TRBJ2-1; 10 bases are shared with TRBD2. The germline gives CDR1 LGHNA, CDR2 YNFKEQ. The V and J ends lost 1 base and 4 bases, in that order; junction bases with no gene match: 7. This CDR3 spans 17 amino acids.

The V gene is TRBV5-5, the J gene TRBJ1-2; D remains unclear. Per germline, CDR1 SGHKS and CDR2 YYEKEE (reference sequence). The CDR3 contains 13 residues. Trimming pared 5 bases from V and 2 bases from J, leaving 10 bases between. The CDR3 sequence is CASRPTENYGYTF. The DNA for the CDR3 is TGTGCCAGCAGGCCGACGGAGAACTATGGCTACACCTTC. Using reference TRBV5-5 and TRBJ1-2 for the parts outside the CDR3, the full variable domain is DAGVTQSPTHLIKTRGQQVTLRCSPISGHKSVSWYQQVLGQGPQFIFQYYEKEERGRGNFPDRFSARQFPNYSSELNVNALLLGDSALYLCASRPTENYGYTFGSGTRLTVV.

This clone was observed a single time. One end of the junction is discordant with germline, which a read error may explain. The V gene is TRBV7-7, the J gene TRBJ2-2; 9 positions match TRBD1. Per the germline V gene, CDR1 is SSHAT and CDR2 is FNYEAQ (reference sequence). The CDR3 sequence is 15 residues long. This chain's CDR3 is CASSPPGTGTGELFF. CDR3 bases: TGTGCTAGCAGCCCGCCGGGGACAGGGACCGGGGAGCTGTTTTTT.

The CDR3 bases are TGTGCCAGCAGTTTATTGGGCAGGGTGAATGAGCAGTTCTTC. Translated: CASSLLGRVNEQFF. This chain uses TRBV27 with TRBJ2-1; D perhaps matches TRBD1 (5 bases). Germline V gives CDR1 MNHEY, CDR2 SMNVEV (reference sequence). V lost 1 base to trimming and J lost 7 bases, with 11 bases between them. This CDR3 contains 14 residues.

The genes are TRBV7-3 and TRBJ2-4; 13 nucleotides align to TRBD2. Germline-derived CDR1 and CDR2 are SGHTA and FQGTGA. The CDR3 spans 16 residues. The junction had 6 bases not matched to a gene; V was cut back by 5 bases and J by 5 bases. CDR3: CASSVLAGGPENIQYF. In nucleotides, the CDR3 is TGTGCCAGCAGCGTACTAGCGGGGGGGCCAGAAAACATTCAGTACTTC.

V and J are TRBV20-1 and TRBJ1-2; a possible D gene is TRBD1 (6 bases). The CDR3 runs to 11 residues. From germline, CDR1 is DFQATT and CDR2 SNEGSKA (reference sequence). Trimming took off 5 bases at V and 3 bases at J, with 7 bases between the two ends. DNA of the CDR3: TGCAGTGCTGCAGGGGACTATGGCTACACCTTC. Its protein is CSAAGDYGYTF.

The genes are TRBV2 and TRBJ2-3, with TRBD2 matching 8 bases. The CDR3 is 15 residues long. Germline trimming cut 10 bases from V and 8 bases from J; bases unmatched to any gene: 17. Germline V CDR1 and CDR2: SNHLY, FYNNEI. CDR3 sequence reads: CATQPGGDLVGTQYF. CDR3 DNA: TGTGCCACTCAACCGGGGGGGGACCTCGTTGGTACGCAGTATTTT.

This sequence joins TRBV2 and TRBJ2-4; D is perhaps TRBD1 (6 bases). CDR1 SNHLY and CDR2 FYNNEI come from the germline V gene. Deletions cut 4 bases from V and 3 bases from J, with 13 bases between. The CDR3 contains 15 residues. The CDR3 DNA sequence: TGTGCCAGCAGTGTGTTGGGGGCAGACAAAAACATTCAGTACTTC. Its translation is CASSVLGADKNIQYF.

The chain is built from TRBV28 and TRBJ1-2; D gene unclear. This CDR3 spans 13 amino acids. Deletions cut 10 bases from V and 4 bases from J, with 16 bases between. Germline V gives CDR1 MDHEN, CDR2 SYDVKM. The CDR3 DNA follows: TGTGCCACCAGACCCCCTCTAGTCTATGGCTACACCTTC. This sequence encodes CATRPPLVYGYTF.

The chain joins TRBV7-8 to TRBJ2-2; perhaps TRBD1 as D (5 bases). The CDR3 length is 14 residues. CDR1 is SGHVS, CDR2 FQNEAQ, per germline. Trimming took 5 bases from V and 1 from J, leaving 8 bases between them. CDR3 sequence (DNA): TGTGCCAGCAGCCCAGGACAGAACACCGGGGAGCTGTTTTTT. Amino acid sequence: CASSPGQNTGELFF. Together with reference TRBV7-8 and TRBJ2-2, the CDR3 gives the full variable domain: GAGVSQSPRYKVAKRGQDVALRCDPISGHVSLFWYQQALGQGPEFLTYFQNEAQLDKSGLPSDRFFAERPEGSVSTLKIQRTQQEDSAVYLCASSPGQNTGELFFGEGSRLTVL.

The genes are TRBV5-4 and TRBJ1-2; unclear D gene. The V end was cut by 0 bases, the J end by 4 bases, with 16 bases between. CDR3 length: 16 amino acids. CDR1 and CDR2 (germline): SGHNT, YYREEE (reference sequence). This CDR3 is CASSLGLGTTPYGYTF. The CDR3 coding sequence is TGTGCCAGCAGCTTGGGGCTCGGAACTACACCCTATGGCTACACCTTC.

V is TRBV5-1 and J is TRBJ2-7, with D perhaps matching TRBD1 (6 bases). Trimming removed 4 bases from V and 0 bases from J, with 14 bases in between. There are 15 residues in the CDR3. The germline gives CDR1 SGHRS, CDR2 YFSETQ. CDR3: CASSAGTSSSYEQYF. The CDR3 nucleotides read TGCGCCAGCAGCGCCGGGACATCAAGCTCCTACGAGCAGTACTTC.

This sequence joins TRBV5-6 and TRBJ2-5; tentative D call: TRBD2 (7 bases). CDR3 size: 15 residues. Per germline, CDR1 SGHDT and CDR2 YYEEEE. The V gene lost 1 base and the J gene lost 4 bases, with 14 bases spanning the gap. As DNA, the CDR3 is TGTGCCAGCAGCTTGTGGGGGAGGGGGTTAGAGACCCAGTACTTC. Amino acids: CASSLWGRGLETQYF.

The rearrangement links TRBV2 to TRBJ1-2; 9 bases line up with TRBD1. J gave up 6 bases and V 6 bases, and 8 bases lay outside the gene matches. The CDR3 runs to 14 residues. Germline V CDR1 and CDR2: SNHLY, FYNNEI. This CDR3 is CASRGSRTGDGYTF. The CDR3 DNA follows: TGTGCCAGCAGGGGGAGCCGGACAGGGGATGGCTACACCTTC.

The chain links TRBV5-1 to TRBJ1-1; maybe TRBD1 (6 bases). Germline CDR1 and CDR2: SGHRS and YFSETQ. Trimming took 0 bases from V and 4 from J, leaving 10 bases between them. The CDR3 spans 14 residues. The CDR3 nucleotides are TGCGCCAGCAGCTTGGAGGGGGAAAGCACTGAAGCTTTCTTT. Amino acid sequence: CASSLEGESTEAFF. Using reference TRBV5-1 and TRBJ1-1 for the parts outside the CDR3, the full variable domain is KAGVTQTPRYLIKTRGQQVTLSCSPISGHRSVSWYQQTPGQGLQFLFEYFSETQRNKGNFPGRFSGRQFSNSRSEMNVSTLELGDSALYLCASSLEGESTEAFFGQGTRLTVV.

This chain links TRBV5-1 with TRBJ2-5, with 13 bases identical to TRBD2. V was clipped by 3 bases and J by 5 bases; unmatched bases: 7. Per germline, CDR1 SGHRS and CDR2 YFSETQ. This CDR3 comprises 16 residues. CDR3 in amino acids: CASSYTSGGALETQYF. The CDR3 DNA sequence: TGCGCCAGCAGCTACACTAGCGGGGGGGCCCTGGAGACCCAGTACTTC.

The chain is built from TRBV6-5 and TRBJ1-5; 8 bases agree with TRBD1. This CDR3 contains 15 residues. CDR1 MNHEY and CDR2 SVGAGI come from the germline V gene. Losses at the gene ends were 6 bases for V and 3 bases for J; bases not matched to a gene: 7. The DNA of the CDR3 is TGTGCCAGCAGACCAGGGGGCGCGGTCAATCAGCCCCAGCATTTT. This encodes CASRPGGAVNQPQHF.

This sequence joins TRBV5-6 and TRBJ2-5; 7 bases map to TRBD2. J was trimmed by 5 bases and V by 0 bases; bases with no gene match: 4. The germline gives CDR1 SGHDT, CDR2 YYEEEE. This CDR3 is built from 14 residues. The CDR3 bases are TGTGCCAGCAGCTTGGCGGGGGGTCGGGAGACCCAGTACTTC. Protein: CASSLAGGRETQYF.

The chain employs TRBV11-2 and TRBJ2-2; 9 bases match TRBD1. Germline V gene data show CDR1 as SGHAT and CDR2 as FQNNGV. This CDR3 spans 16 amino acids. The V and J ends lost 6 bases and 2 bases, in that order; junction bases with no gene match: 7. As DNA, the CDR3 is TGTGCCAGCAGTTTTCGAACAGGGGGCAACACCGGGGAGCTGTTTTTT. Protein: CASSFRTGGNTGELFF. The full variable domain, its missing parts supplied by reference TRBV11-2 and TRBJ2-2, is EAGVAQSPRYKIIEKRQSVAFWCNPISGHATLYWYQQILGQGPKLLIQFQNNGVVDDSQLPKDRFSAERLKGVDSTLKIQPAKLEDSAVYLCASSFRTGGNTGELFFGEGSRLTVL.